The 14 T cell receptor beta chains below were found in one sample sequenced in a study of vaccination effects on CD4 cells after COVID-19. The antigens of these receptors remain unknown. CD4+ T cell isolation took place after 10 days of culture. Each participant was given two doses of one vaccine (BNT162b2 or mRNA-1273). Produced via immunoSEQ multiplex PCR; TCRdb's table is partial and in-frame only. The data show tens of thousands of clones, with 74% seen just once and around 2.4% held by the top ten. The specimen was CD4+ T cells from PBMCs cultured without peptide, collected after COVID-19 vaccination. Receptors were obtained from a human donor who received a COVID-19 vaccine.

This chain uses TRBV7-8 with TRBJ1-3; D uncertain. In germline, CDR1 is SGHVS, CDR2 FQNEAQ. CDR3 length: 16 residues. Trimming removed 1 base from V and 0 bases from J, with 10 bases in between. CDR3 nucleotide sequence: TGTGCCAGCAGCTTAGGGGGTAGGTGCTCTGGAAACACCATATATTTT. It codes for CASSLGGRCSGNTIYF.

This clone has a handful of counts. The chain joins TRBV24-1 to TRBJ1-1, with TRBD1 matching 10 bases. V gave up 4 bases and J gave up 5 bases; unmatched junction bases: 6. The CDR3 is 15 residues long. Looked up from germline, CDR1 is KGHDR and CDR2 is SFDVKD. The CDR3 here is CATSDSGQGGTEAFF. DNA of the CDR3: TGTGCCACCAGTGACTCCGGACAGGGGGGGACTGAAGCTTTCTTT.

The rearrangement links TRBV2 to TRBJ1-6, with D possibly matching TRBD1 (6 bases). CDR3 length: 15 residues. V was clipped by 8 bases and J by 4 bases, with 15 bases between them. Germline V gene lookup returns CDR1 SNHLY and CDR2 FYNNEI. The DNA for the CDR3 is TGTGCCAGCTCCCCCTGGCAGGGGTATAATTCACCCCTCCACTTT. Protein sequence: CASSPWQGYNSPLHF.

The chain employs TRBV7-8 and TRBJ2-1; no clear D. V was cut by 5 bases and J by 7 bases, with 18 bases left in between. This CDR3 contains 15 residues. Germline V lookup: CDR1 SGHVS, CDR2 FQNEAQ. The CDR3 loop is CASSRTVGNQNEQFF. Written as DNA, the CDR3 is TGTGCCAGCAGCCGAACGGTAGGCAACCAAAATGAGCAGTTCTTC.

This chain connects TRBV9 to TRBJ2-5; no clear D gene. V lost 1 base and J lost 4, with 11 bases in between. Germline V CDR1 and CDR2: SGDLS, YYNGEE. The CDR3 sequence is 14 residues long. The CDR3 region is CASSVSRGGETQYF. CDR3 nucleotide sequence: TGTGCCAGCAGCGTATCGCGAGGCGGAGAGACCCAGTACTTC.

The chain uses TRBV7-2 and TRBJ2-5; TRBD1 agrees at 7 bases. Trimming took 2 bases from V and 5 from J; bases not matched to a gene: 8. Germline lookup yields CDR1 SGHTA and CDR2 FQGNSA. The length of the CDR3 is 15 residues. The CDR3 is CASSLRQGVSETQYF. CDR3 coding DNA: TGTGCCAGCAGCTTAAGACAGGGTGTTAGCGAGACCCAGTACTTC. The entire variable domain, with the rest obtained from reference TRBV7-2 and TRBJ2-5, is as follows: GAGVSQSPSNKVTEKGKDVELRCDPISGHTALYWYRQSLGQGLEFLIYFQGNSAPDKSGLPSDRFSAERTGGSVSTLTIQRTQQEDSAVYLCASSLRQGVSETQYFGPGTRLLVL.

The chain recombines TRBV3-1 (or the pseudogene TRBV3-2) with TRBJ2-5; D tentatively reads TRBD1 or TRBD2 (5 bases each). V lost 4 bases and J lost 1, with 16 bases in between. CDR3 length: 16 amino acids. Germline loops: CDR1 LGHDT, CDR2 YNNKEL (reference sequence). The DNA of the CDR3 is TGTGCCAGCAGCCTCCCCGGGGCGGGTCTCCAAGAGACCCAGTACTTC. It specifies CASSLPGAGLQETQYF.

This chain uses TRBV9 with TRBJ1-5; TRBD1 might be the D (6 bases). The CDR3 runs to 15 residues. Trimming took off 0 bases at V and 6 bases at J, with 13 bases between the two ends. Germline V CDR1 and CDR2: SGDLS, YYNGEE. The CDR3 DNA reads as TGTGCCAGCAGCGTAGGGGGGGGGCTAGGTCAGCCCCAGCATTTT. Translating it yields CASSVGGGLGQPQHF.

V is TRBV6-2 or TRBV6-3 and J is TRBJ2-1; TRBD2 matches at 14 bases. Germline V gene lookup returns CDR1 MNHEY and CDR2 SVGEGT. The CDR3 is made up of 20 amino acids. Losses at the gene ends were 6 bases for V and 2 bases for J; bases not matched to a gene: 15. The CDR3 DNA reads TGTGCCAGCAGCCCTGGGACTAGCGGGGGATCTACCGGTCCCTACAATGAGCAGTTCTTC. Translated: CASSPGTSGGSTGPYNEQFF.

This chain connects TRBV28 to TRBJ2-3; D gene unclear. Per germline, CDR1 MDHEN and CDR2 SYDVKM. The CDR3 extends over 13 amino acids. Trimming cost V 10 bases and J 6 bases, with 17 bases left between them. The CDR3 loop reads CATIRTRRDTQYF. The CDR3 bases are TGTGCCACCATCAGGACCAGACGGGATACGCAGTATTTT.

Only a few counts were recorded for this clone. The chain links TRBV10-2 to TRBJ2-3, with D unresolved. Germline V gene sequence: CDR1 WSHSY, CDR2 SAAADI. Trimming removed 6 bases at V and 4 bases at J, with 11 bases between. The CDR3 consists of 13 residues. CDR3 coding DNA: TGCGCCAGCAGCATTGGGCCGCCAGATACGCAGTATTTT. Translation gives CASSIGPPDTQYF.

V and J are TRBV18 and TRBJ1-1; D is possibly TRBD1 (6 bases). V was clipped by 3 bases and J by 2 bases, with 10 bases between them. Looked up from germline, CDR1 is KGHSH and CDR2 is LQKENI. The CDR3 has 14 residues. The DNA of the CDR3 is TGTGCCAGCTCACCTACGGGACAAAACACTGAAGCTTTCTTT. It yields the protein CASSPTGQNTEAFF.

This chain uses TRBV9 with TRBJ1-2; D is unclear. Germline CDR1 reads SGDLS; CDR2 reads YYNGEE. V was cut by 3 bases and J by 6 bases, with 9 bases left in between. The CDR3 has 12 amino acids. CDR3 bases: TGTGCCAGCAGCGCCCCCGCGAATGGCTACACCTTC. Encoded protein: CASSAPANGYTF. Full variable domain (missing parts from reference TRBV9 and TRBJ1-2): DSGVTQTPKHLITATGQRVTLRCSPRSGDLSVYWYQQSLDQGLQFLIQYYNGEERAKGNILERFSAQQFPDLHSELNLSSLELGDSALYFCASSAPANGYTFGSGTRLTVV.

This chain links TRBV5-8 with TRBJ1-1, with D possibly TRBD1 on 6 matching bases. The CDR3 sequence is 16 residues long. V lost 0 bases to trimming and J lost 4 bases, with 16 bases between them. The germline V gene has CDR1 SGHTS and CDR2 YDEGEE. CDR3 DNA sequence: TGTGCCAGCAGCTTGGGGGGGGCGGGCCTCGGCACTGAAGCTTTCTTT. Amino acid sequence: CASSLGGAGLGTEAFF.